Below, 4 T cell receptor beta chains from the same sample are listed, as sequenced in a study of early T cells in non-severe SARS-CoV-2 infection. MiXCR, applied by TCRdb to the 5' RACE reads, yields one record per CDR3 protein. The table records about 71,000 distinct CDR3 sequences, roughly 13% of them present only once. Sequenced material: whole blood. The receptors were gathered from an adult who was a healthcare worker with PCR-confirmed SARS-CoV-2 infection or an uninfected control (not recorded which).

This clonotype turned up a few times. This chain connects TRBV7-2 to TRBJ2-1; no firm D call. Germline CDR1 SGHTA, CDR2 FQGNSA. Deletions cut 5 bases from V and 9 bases from J, with 11 bases between. The CDR3 is made up of 12 amino acids. CDR3 sequence (DNA): TGTGCCAGCAGCCCGGATGTAGGTGAGCAGTTCTTC. Translated, it gives CASSPDVGEQFF.

The sample holds many counts of this clonotype. The chain has TRBV5-4 and TRBJ2-6; weak D call: TRBD2 (5 bases). The V end was cut by 5 bases, the J end by 0 bases, with 6 bases between. The CDR3 totals 14 residues. Germline CDR1 reads SGHNT; CDR2 reads YYREEE (reference sequence). CDR3 nucleotides: TGTGCCAGCAGGAGGGACTCTGGGGCCAACGTCCTGACTTTC. It is translated as CASRRDSGANVLTF.

The table lists this clonotype with many counts. The chain has TRBV20-1 and TRBJ2-5, with TRBD1 matching over 8 bases. With 7 bases clipped from V and 1 base from J, the junction kept 5 bases outside the gene matches. From germline, CDR1 is DFQATT and CDR2 SNEGSKA (reference sequence). The CDR3 sequence is 13 residues long. The CDR3 bases are TGCAGTGGCAACAGGGGGATCCAAGAGACCCAGTACTTC. This codes for CSGNRGIQETQYF.

This clonotype was seen many times. The rearrangement joins TRBV20-1 to TRBJ2-7, with 10 nucleotides matching TRBD1. The CDR3 totals 13 residues. From germline, CDR1 is DFQATT and CDR2 SNEGSKA (reference sequence). Losses at the gene ends were 6 bases for V and 5 bases for J; bases not matched to a gene: 7. CDR3 sequence reads: CSAPRDRGNEQYF. DNA of the CDR3: TGCAGTGCCCCCCGGGACAGGGGAAACGAGCAGTACTTC.